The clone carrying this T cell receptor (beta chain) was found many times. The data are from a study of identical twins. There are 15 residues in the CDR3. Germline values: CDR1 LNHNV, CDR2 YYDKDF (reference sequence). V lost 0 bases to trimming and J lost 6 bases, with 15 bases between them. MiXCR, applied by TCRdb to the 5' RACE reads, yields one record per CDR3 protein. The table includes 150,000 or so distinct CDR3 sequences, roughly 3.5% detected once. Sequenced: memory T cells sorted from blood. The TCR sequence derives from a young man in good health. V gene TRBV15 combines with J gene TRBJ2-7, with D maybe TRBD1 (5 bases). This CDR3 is CATSRDSQGWGEQYF. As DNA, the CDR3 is TGTGCCACCAGCAGAGATAGTCAGGGATGGGGCGAGCAGTACTTC.